Shown below are 18 T cell receptor beta chains from a single sample sequenced in a study of T cells in Graves' hyperthyroidism and ophthalmopathy. From RNA transcripts, TCR beta CDR3 regions were amplified. Initially, a first-round RT-PCR of the TCR CDR3 employed the HTBI primer set. A single record per CDR3 protein comes from TCRdb applying MiXCR to the multiplex PCR reads. The table has 350,000 to 400,000 distinct CDR3 sequences, approximately 15% seen once. The material sequenced was blood. These receptors all stem from a woman aged 60-70 years with Graves' hyperthyroidism.

There are many counts of this clonotype. The rearrangement joins TRBV12-3 or TRBV12-4 to TRBJ2-3, with D possibly being TRBD1 or TRBD2 (5 bases each). V was clipped by 6 bases and J by 4 bases, with 14 bases between them. This CDR3 has 14 amino acids. CDR3 nucleotides: TGTGCCAGCAGCCGCTCAGGGACCCCAGATACGCAGTATTTT. Its protein product is CASSRSGTPDTQYF.

This clonotype occurred many times. This chain joins TRBV12-3 or TRBV12-4 and TRBJ1-1, with no clear D. Trimming removed 10 bases from V and 6 bases from J, with 12 bases in between. The CDR3 contains 11 residues. This CDR3 reads CATARVAEAFF. The CDR3 DNA sequence: TGTGCCACCGCCCGGGTCGCTGAAGCTTTCTTT.

V and J are TRBV7-9 and TRBJ2-1; D possibly corresponds to TRBD2 (6 bases). Trimming took 1 base from V and 5 from J, leaving 18 bases between them. Germline V gene lookup returns CDR1 SEHNR and CDR2 FQNEAQ (reference sequence). This CDR3 region has 17 residues. DNA of the CDR3: TGTGCCAGCAGCTTAGTAGCTAGCGCTCAAGGTGACAATGAGCAGTTCTTC. Translating it yields CASSLVASAQGDNEQFF.

This clonotype was seen ten or more times. The rearrangement joins TRBV6-5 to TRBJ2-7, with D possibly TRBD1 on 5 matching bases. CDR3 length: 15 amino acids. The V end lost 0 bases, the J end lost 2 bases, and 11 bases lay between the germline ends. The germline V gene encodes CDR1 MNHEY and CDR2 SVGAGI. CDR3 amino acids: CASSYSKGSPYEQYF. The DNA for the CDR3 is TGTGCCAGCAGTTACTCGAAGGGGTCCCCCTACGAGCAGTACTTC.

This clonotype occurred many times. Germline is not matched at one junction end, which may reflect a read error. The chain couples TRBV5-1 to TRBJ2-7, with a tentative D call TRBD1 (5 bases). Germline V gene lookup returns CDR1 SGHRS and CDR2 YFSETQ. The CDR3 covers 13 residues. The CDR3 region has the DNA TGTGCCAGCAGTTTGGGCAGGGTCTACGAGCAGTACTTC. It translates to CASSLGRVYEQYF. The full variable domain, in which reference TRBV5-1 and TRBJ2-7 provide the parts outside the CDR3, is KAGVTQTPRYLIKTRGQQVTLSCSPISGHRSVSWYQQTPGQGLQFLFEYFSETQRNKGNFPGRFSGRQFSNSRSEMNVSTLELGDSALYLCASSLGRVYEQYFGPGTRLTVT.

In its sample, this clonotype was seen many times. The genes are TRBV20-1 and TRBJ1-5; the match to TRBD1 covers 8 bases. The V segment lost 0 bases and the J segment 0 bases; nucleotides outside the gene matches: 4. Germline V lookup: CDR1 DFQATT, CDR2 SNEGSKA (reference sequence). This CDR3 region has 16 residues. DNA for the CDR3: TGCAGTGCTAGAGAAGGGACAGGCTATAGCAATCAGCCCCAGCATTTT. The encoded protein is CSAREGTGYSNQPQHF.

This clonotype was seen ten or more times. The V and J genes are TRBV13 and TRBJ2-1; no clear D. The CDR3 length is 11 residues. Germline-derived CDR1 and CDR2 are PRHDT and FYEKMQ (reference sequence). V gave up 5 bases and J gave up 10 bases, with 9 bases separating them. CDR3 residues: CASSDVGEQFF. For the CDR3, the DNA is TGTGCCAGCAGCGACGTTGGAGAGCAGTTCTTC.

This clonotype has more than one count but fewer than ten. This sequence joins TRBV11-3 and TRBJ2-1; D is unclear. This CDR3 has 17 residues. V was clipped by 0 bases and J by 6 bases, with 18 bases between them. Germline V gives CDR1 SGHNT, CDR2 YENEEA. The DNA for the CDR3 is TGTGCCAGCAGCTTAGACTCGTCCACATTTGCCCCCAATGAGCAGTTCTTC. Protein sequence: CASSLDSSTFAPNEQFF.

This chain joins TRBV28 and TRBJ2-5; 8 bases agree with TRBD2. This CDR3 spans 12 amino acids. The germline CDR1 and CDR2 sequences are MDHEN and SYDVKM. The V gene end was trimmed by 6 bases and the J gene end by 12 bases; junction bases not matched to a gene: 9. The CDR3 DNA is TGTGCCAGCAGCCCGGCCGGGGGACTAGAGTACTTC. This translates into CASSPAGGLEYF.

In this sample, this clonotype turned up many times. The chain couples TRBV24-1 to TRBJ2-5; 7 nucleotides match TRBD1. From germline, CDR1 is KGHDR and CDR2 SFDVKD. V gave up 4 bases and J gave up 2 bases; unmatched junction bases: 6. The CDR3 extends over 15 amino acids. CDR3 bases: TGTGCCACCAGTGAACTACGGACAGGACAAGAGACCCAGTACTTC. This codes for CATSELRTGQETQYF.

This clonotype has ten or more counts. The chain uses TRBV20-1 and TRBJ2-1; 8 bases line up with TRBD1. The CDR3 is 14 amino acids. Germline V gene sequence: CDR1 DFQATT, CDR2 SNEGSKA (reference sequence). The J segment lost 4 bases and the V segment lost 4 bases, leaving 6 bases of the junction unmatched. The CDR3 region is CSAMAGGAYNEQFF. The DNA of the CDR3 is TGCAGTGCTATGGCAGGGGGCGCATACAATGAGCAGTTCTTC.

This clonotype showed up just a few times. The V gene is TRBV5-1, the J gene TRBJ2-5; 7 bases are a match to TRBD1. J gave up 5 bases and V 5 bases, and 3 bases lay outside the gene matches. CDR3 size: 12 residues. Per germline, CDR1 SGHRS and CDR2 YFSETQ. The CDR3 bases are TGCGCCAGCAGACTCAGGGGGGAGACCCAGTACTTC. Amino acids: CASRLRGETQYF.

This clonotype showed up just a few times. The chain employs TRBV5-4 and TRBJ1-1, with 7 bases matching TRBD1. CDR1 and CDR2 from the germline V gene are SGHNT and YYREEE (reference sequence). The CDR3 covers 14 residues. J was trimmed by 5 bases and V by 0 bases; bases with no gene match: 4. This chain's CDR3 is CASSLDRGLTEAFF. CDR3 DNA sequence: TGTGCCAGCAGCTTGGACAGGGGTTTGACTGAAGCTTTCTTT.

This clonotype was observed many times. The junction differs from germline at one of its ends, possibly a read error. The chain carries TRBV6-1 and TRBJ2-7; D might be TRBD1 (5 bases). Germline V lookup: CDR1 MNHNS, CDR2 SASEGT. The CDR3 is 14 residues long. The CDR3 DNA reads TGTGCCAGCAGCGAAGGACCAGGGAACTACGAGCAGTACTTC. The encoded protein is CASSEGPGNYEQYF.

This clonotype was detected only a few times. The chain is built from TRBV7-3 and TRBJ1-1, with unresolved D. Germline values: CDR1 SGHTA, CDR2 FQGTGA. Trimming pared 3 bases from V and 11 bases from J, leaving 16 bases between. This CDR3 has 13 amino acids. CDR3 residues: CASSFDGYSRAFF. The CDR3, as DNA: TGTGCCAGCAGCTTTGATGGTTATAGTAGGGCTTTCTTT.

The chain couples TRBV10-3 to TRBJ1-5; no reliable D call. V was shortened by 0 bases and J by 7 bases, with 7 bases between the two germline ends. Germline lookup yields CDR1 ENHRY and CDR2 SYGVKD. The CDR3 is 13 amino acids. Here the CDR3 reads CAISESPQQPQHF. CDR3 DNA: TGTGCCATCAGTGAGTCTCCACAACAGCCCCAGCATTTT.

This clonotype has just a few counts. The rearrangement uses TRBV28 and TRBJ2-1; 10 bases are shared with TRBD1. V lost 6 bases and J lost 9; bases outside the gene matches: 14. Germline V lookup: CDR1 MDHEN, CDR2 SYDVKM. The CDR3 spans 16 residues. This CDR3 is CASRTGGAGRAVEQFF. In nucleotides, the CDR3 is TGTGCCAGCAGGACAGGGGGCGCTGGGAGGGCGGTTGAGCAGTTCTTC.

In this sample, this clonotype turned up many times. The chain carries TRBV12-3 or TRBV12-4 and TRBJ2-7; possibly TRBD1 or TRBD2 for D (6 bases each). The CDR3 contains 14 residues. V was shortened by 3 bases and J by 5 bases, with 14 bases between the two germline ends. The CDR3 spells CASSFGGPKDEQYF. The DNA for the CDR3 is TGTGCCAGCAGTTTTGGGGGGCCAAAGGACGAGCAGTACTTC.